This record covers a single T cell receptor beta chain. Its matching antigen is unknown. Repertoires were generated with immunoSEQ multiplex PCR, while TCRdb's copy carries only in-frame clones and drops some. This table holds tens of thousands of clones, around four fifths found once. This entry belongs to a study of OX40 agonist ivuxolimab in advanced cancers. About the study: All patients had ivuxolimab intravenously every 2 weeks at 0.01 to 10 mg/kg.

The CDR3 contains 13 residues. J gave up 3 bases and V 7 bases, and 7 bases lay outside the gene matches. Germline CDR1 and CDR2: SQVTM and ANQGSEA. Findings and caveats of the study: Relative to CD4+, CD8+ T cells held more expanded clones on average.

Systemic immunosuppression or a history of autoimmune disease excluded patients. The sample here was CD4+ or CD8+ T cells sorted from blood, taken in a trial of the OX40 agonist ivuxolimab. The receptor was isolated from an adult with an advanced solid tumor such as melanoma, head and neck, liver or kidney cancer. The chain has TRBV29-1 and TRBJ1-2; TRBD1 agrees at 8 bases. The CDR3 nucleotides read TGCAGCGCAGGACAGGGAGGGGACTATGGCTACACCTTC. It encodes CSAGQGGDYGYTF.